Shown below are 26 T cell receptor beta chains from a single sample sequenced in a study of blood T cell repertoires in COVID-19. Here immunoSEQ multiplex PCR was the method, and the copy in TCRdb shows in-frame clones only, minus some. The sample has around 150,000 clones, about four fifths seen once. Sequenced input: PBMCs or T cells enriched from blood (not recorded which). These receptors all come from a man aged 50 to 59 who had recovered from COVID-19.

The chain uses TRBV23-1 and TRBJ1-6; D not certain. TRBV23-1 is assigned to the ORF class and has an uncertain function. The CDR3 is made up of 10 amino acids. V lost 8 bases to trimming and J lost 9 bases, with 5 bases between them. CDR3 residues: CASASSPLHF. For the CDR3, the DNA is TGCGCCAGCGCTAGTTCACCCCTCCACTTT.

V usage is TRBV3-1 (or the pseudogene TRBV3-2) and J usage is TRBJ2-3, with D uncertain. The CDR3 runs 15 residues. Deletions cut 0 bases from V and 3 bases from J, with 10 bases between. CDR1 LGHDT and CDR2 YNNKEL come from the germline V gene (reference sequence). DNA for the CDR3: TGTGCCAGCAGCCAAGATGGAGACTTGACAGATACGCAGTATTTT. Protein: CASSQDGDLTDTQYF.

The V and J genes are TRBV18 and TRBJ2-1; D is possibly TRBD2 (6 bases). The CDR3 is 14 amino acids. Germline CDR1 KGHSH, CDR2 LQKENI. The V end was cut by 3 bases, the J end by 8 bases, with 14 bases between. The DNA for the CDR3 is TGTGCCAGCTCACCGGGACTCACCCTCGATGAGCAGTTCTTC. Amino acid sequence: CASSPGLTLDEQFF.

This clone was counted a few times. The chain uses TRBV19 and TRBJ1-5; TRBD1 agrees at 8 bases. The length of the CDR3 is 16 residues. With 5 bases clipped from V and 7 bases from J, the junction kept 13 bases outside the gene matches. Germline lookup yields CDR1 LNHDA and CDR2 SQIVND (reference sequence). This CDR3 is CASSLNAGGFSQPQHF. The CDR3 bases are TGTGCCAGTAGTTTAAACGCAGGGGGCTTCTCGCAGCCCCAGCATTTT. Together with reference TRBV19 and TRBJ1-5, the CDR3 gives the full variable domain: DGGITQSPKYLFRKEGQNVTLSCEQNLNHDAMYWYRQDPGQGLRLIYYSQIVNDFQKGDIAEGYSVSREKKESFPLTVTSAQKNPTAFYLCASSLNAGGFSQPQHFGDGTRLSIL.

The chain has TRBV7-2 and TRBJ1-1; D ambiguous. Trimming took off 2 bases at V and 7 bases at J, with 14 bases between the two ends. This CDR3 has 14 amino acids. Germline V gives CDR1 SGHTA, CDR2 FQGNSA. Here the CDR3 reads CASSLKGGHSEAFF. For the CDR3, the DNA is TGTGCCAGCAGCTTAAAAGGAGGGCACAGTGAAGCTTTCTTT.

This clone was counted a few times. The rearrangement links TRBV5-5 to TRBJ1-1; 9 bases align to TRBD1. Per the germline V gene, CDR1 is SGHKS and CDR2 is YYEKEE (reference sequence). This CDR3 region has 13 residues. V was clipped by 4 bases and J by 6 bases; unmatched bases: 4. For the CDR3, the DNA is TGTGCCAGCAGCCAGGGACAGGGCCCTGAAGCTTTCTTT. As protein: CASSQGQGPEAFF.

The rearrangement links TRBV9 to TRBJ1-5; tentative D call: TRBD1 (5 bases). The V gene's germline CDR1 is SGDLS and CDR2 YYNGEE. Trimming stripped 3 bases from V and 7 bases from J, with 14 bases between. CDR3 size: 14 residues. The CDR3: CASSARDGGQPQHF. In nucleotides, the CDR3 is TGTGCCAGCAGCGCCCGGGACGGGGGGCAGCCCCAGCATTTT.

The chain carries TRBV7-3 and TRBJ1-2, with TRBD1 identical over 11 bases. Germline trimming cut 4 bases from V and 4 bases from J; bases unmatched to any gene: 8. This CDR3 contains 16 residues. Per the germline V gene, CDR1 is SGHTA and CDR2 is FQGTGA. The CDR3 DNA follows: TGTGCCAGCAGCTCCCACTCGGGACAGGGGGTCTATGGCTACACCTTC. This codes for CASSSHSGQGVYGYTF.

J is TRBJ2-2 and V is TRBV19; D unresolved. This CDR3 has 13 residues. CDR1 is LNHDA, CDR2 SQIVND, per germline (reference sequence). Trimming took 5 bases from V and 4 from J, leaving 8 bases between them. The DNA for the CDR3 is TGTGCCAGTAGTGTACAGCTCACCGGGGAGCTGTTTTTT. It is translated as CASSVQLTGELFF.

The chain uses TRBV11-2 and TRBJ2-1; TRBD1 matches 11 bases. With V trimmed by 7 bases and J by 6 bases, 17 bases remained unmatched. Germline V gene sequence: CDR1 SGHAT, CDR2 FQNNGV. The CDR3 consists of 18 residues. The CDR3 region has the DNA TGTGCCAGCATCGAGGGTTTTTTAGGGACAGGGGGATTCAATGAGCAGTTCTTC. Translation: CASIEGFLGTGGFNEQFF.

The V gene is TRBV12-3 or TRBV12-4, the J gene TRBJ2-7, with a possible D match to TRBD2 (6 bases). CDR3 length equals 13 residues. The V gene lost 10 bases and the J gene lost 2 bases, with 15 bases spanning the gap. The CDR3 bases are TGTGCCACTAAGGCGGGGACCACCTACGAGCAGTACTTC. Its protein is CATKAGTTYEQYF.

The chain uses TRBV3-1 (or the pseudogene TRBV3-2) and TRBJ2-3; 7 nucleotides match TRBD1. The CDR3 loop spans 18 amino acids. The trim removed 4 bases at V and 1 base at J, leaving 14 bases unmatched. Germline V lookup: CDR1 LGHDT, CDR2 YNNKEL (reference sequence). The CDR3 DNA is TGTGCCAGCAGCCCTTACGGGACAGCCGTTCCTGGCACAGATACGCAGTATTTT. Protein: CASSPYGTAVPGTDTQYF.

The chain is built from TRBV3-1 (or the pseudogene TRBV3-2) and TRBJ2-7; D is perhaps TRBD2 (6 bases). The V gene lost 0 bases and the J gene lost 5 bases, with 14 bases spanning the gap. Germline loops: CDR1 LGHDT, CDR2 YNNKEL (reference sequence). The CDR3 is made up of 15 amino acids. In DNA, the CDR3 is TGTGCCAGCAGCCAAGAACTAGCCGTCTCTGACGAGCAGTACTTC. Protein product: CASSQELAVSDEQYF.

The rearrangement uses TRBV28 and TRBJ2-7, with D maybe TRBD2 (6 bases). CDR1 and CDR2 from the germline V gene are MDHEN and SYDVKM. The CDR3 covers 15 residues. Between the trimmed V and J ends, which lost 6 bases and 3 bases, there was a span of 18 bases. CDR3 region: CASRSYGDSVYEQYF. The CDR3 DNA is TGTGCCAGCAGGAGTTACGGGGACTCGGTCTACGAGCAGTACTTC.

This rearrangement joins TRBV15 to TRBJ2-7, with 10 bases that match TRBD2. The CDR3 runs to 16 residues. Germline CDR1 reads LNHNV; CDR2 reads YYDKDF (reference sequence). Trimming removed 4 bases from V and 3 bases from J; junction bases left unmatched: 9. The CDR3: CATSTQTGTSVYEQYF. CDR3 coding DNA: TGTGCCACCAGCACACAAACCGGGACTAGCGTCTACGAGCAGTACTTC.

V and J are TRBV2 and TRBJ1-3; TRBD1 matches at 8 bases. The CDR3 consists of 14 residues. With V trimmed by 6 bases and J by 3 bases, 4 bases remained unmatched. Germline assignment: CDR1 SNHLY and CDR2 FYNNEI. DNA of the CDR3: TGTGCCAGCAGCCAGACAGGGGTTGGAAACACCATATATTTT. Protein product: CASSQTGVGNTIYF. Full variable domain (remainder filled in from reference TRBV2 and TRBJ1-3): EPEVTQTPSHQVTQMGQEVILRCVPISNHLYFYWYRQILGQKVEFLVSFYNNEISEKSEIFDDQFSVERPDGSNFTLKIRSTKLEDSAMYFCASSQTGVGNTIYFGEGSWLTVV.

This clone was recorded a few times. The chain has TRBV14 and TRBJ1-1; perhaps TRBD1 as D (5 bases). V lost 3 bases, J lost 5 bases, and 16 bases lay in between. The length of the CDR3 is 15 residues. Germline loops: CDR1 SGHDN, CDR2 FVKESK. CDR3 in DNA: TGTGCCAGCAGCCAGCGGAAGGGGATCGAAACTGAAGCTTTCTTT. Protein sequence: CASSQRKGIETEAFF. Full variable domain (outside the CDR3, taken from reference TRBV14 and TRBJ1-1): EAGVTQFPSHSVIEKGQTVTLRCDPISGHDNLYWYRRVMGKEIKFLLHFVKESKQDESGMPNNRFLAERTGGTYSTLKVQPAELEDSGVYFCASSQRKGIETEAFFGQGTRLTVV.

There are a few counts of this clone. The chain couples TRBV5-4 to TRBJ2-7; TRBD1 matches at 7 bases. The CDR3 is 14 amino acids. The V gene end was trimmed by 4 bases and the J gene end by 1 base; junction bases not matched to a gene: 5. From germline, CDR1 is SGHNT and CDR2 YYREEE (reference sequence). The CDR3 coding sequence is TGTGCCAGCAGCCGGTCGGGACAGTCCTACGAGCAGTACTTC. Its translation is CASSRSGQSYEQYF. The variable domain in full, with the rest retrieved from reference TRBV5-4 and TRBJ2-7, is ETGVTQSPTHLIKTRGQQVTLRCSSQSGHNTVSWYQQALGQGPQFIFQYYREEENGRGNFPPRFSGLQFPNYSSELNVNALELDDSALYLCASSRSGQSYEQYFGPGTRLTVT.

This rearrangement joins TRBV5-1 to TRBJ2-1; 11 nucleotides line up with TRBD2. From germline, CDR1 is SGHRS and CDR2 YFSETQ. The CDR3 runs to 16 residues. V shed 5 bases and J 4 bases; nucleotides not matched to a gene: 8. As DNA, the CDR3 is TGCGCCAGCAGACACGCGACTAGCGGGGCATACAATGAGCAGTTCTTC. Residues: CASRHATSGAYNEQFF. The whole variable domain, filled in from reference TRBV5-1 and TRBJ2-1, reads KAGVTQTPRYLIKTRGQQVTLSCSPISGHRSVSWYQQTPGQGLQFLFEYFSETQRNKGNFPGRFSGRQFSNSRSEMNVSTLELGDSALYLCASRHATSGAYNEQFFGPGTRLTVL.

This clone was recorded a few times. The J gene is TRBJ2-1, the V gene TRBV28; no clear D gene. This CDR3 has 14 amino acids. V lost 5 bases and J 8 bases, leaving 16 bases between the germline ends. The V gene's germline CDR1 is MDHEN and CDR2 SYDVKM. The DNA of the CDR3 is TGTGCCAGCAGTGCCCCCACAGTGAACCATGAGCAGTTCTTC. As protein: CASSAPTVNHEQFF.

The CDR3 loop is CASSQGQAGYTDTQYF. For the CDR3, the DNA is TGTGCCAGCAGCCAAGGTCAAGCGGGTTATACAGATACGCAGTATTTT. This chain joins TRBV3-1 (or the pseudogene TRBV3-2) and TRBJ2-3, with a tentative D call TRBD2 (6 bases). CDR1 is LGHDT, CDR2 YNNKEL, per germline (reference sequence). Trimming stripped 1 base from V and 3 bases from J, with 14 bases between. This CDR3 is built from 16 residues.

The chain links TRBV4-1 to TRBJ2-3; maybe TRBD2 (6 bases). V was shortened by 3 bases and J by 5 bases, with 12 bases between the two germline ends. The germline V gene has CDR1 MGHRA and CDR2 YSYEKL. The CDR3 is 14 amino acids. CDR3 bases: TGCGCCAGCAGCCAGGGAGGTCTCCGAGATACGCAGTATTTT. It specifies CASSQGGLRDTQYF.

This chain uses TRBV6-5 with TRBJ1-6; 10 nucleotides align to TRBD1. Germline V gene sequence: CDR1 MNHEY, CDR2 SVGAGI. Unmatched junction bases numbered 5, after V lost 2 bases and J lost 10 bases. The CDR3 runs to 15 residues. The CDR3 bases are TGTGCCAGCAGTTACGAGACAGGGGGCCAATCACCCCTCCACTTT. This sequence encodes CASSYETGGQSPLHF.

This clone was seen ten or more times. The genes are TRBV6-1 and TRBJ1-2; D gene unclear. There are 13 residues in the CDR3. V was pared by 3 bases and J by 2 bases, with 7 bases between. CDR1 and CDR2 from the germline V gene are MNHNS and SASEGT. CDR3 amino acids: CASSERPNYGYTF. CDR3 DNA sequence: TGTGCCAGCAGTGAGCGTCCGAACTATGGCTACACCTTC.

The chain has TRBV9 and TRBJ2-4; a possible D gene is TRBD1 (5 bases). CDR1 is SGDLS, CDR2 YYNGEE, per germline. V lost 0 bases, J lost 0 bases, and 10 bases lay in between. CDR3 length: 16 amino acids. The CDR3 is CASSVAAGLAKNIQYF. The CDR3, as DNA: TGTGCCAGCAGCGTAGCTGCAGGGCTAGCCAAAAACATTCAGTACTTC. The variable domain in full, completed from reference TRBV9 and TRBJ2-4, reads DSGVTQTPKHLITATGQRVTLRCSPRSGDLSVYWYQQSLDQGLQFLIQYYNGEERAKGNILERFSAQQFPDLHSELNLSSLELGDSALYFCASSVAAGLAKNIQYFGAGTRLSVL.

The chain combines TRBV5-4 with TRBJ1-2; D call uncertain. Germline values: CDR1 SGHNT, CDR2 YYREEE (reference sequence). This CDR3 has 14 residues. V gave up 0 bases and J gave up 8 bases, with 14 bases separating them. CDR3 nucleotide sequence: TGTGCCAGCAGCTTGGGGCCCAAAGCGGGCGGCTACACCTTC. It specifies CASSLGPKAGGYTF.